The present TCR beta chain was sequenced within a study of breast tumors, draining lymph nodes, adjacent tissues. Points from the study as a whole: Tumors had less TCR diversity than lymph nodes, more than nontumor tissue.

MiXCR, run by TCRdb on the multiplex PCR reads, gives a single entry per CDR3 protein. The top ten clones hold 1.1% of a sample with 270,000 or so distinct CDR3 sequences, 30% to 35% of them seen once. Axillary draining lymph nodes of breast cancer patients supplied the node samples. The CDR3 totals 14 residues. CDR1 SGHTA and CDR2 FQGNSA come from the germline V gene. The V and J ends lost 6 bases and 0 bases respectively, with 9 bases between them. This clonotype was observed many times. Its target is unknown. The chain uses TRBV7-2 and TRBJ1-3; D might be TRBD1 (5 bases). This clonotype originated in a female donor with breast cancer. Some clones in this sample may be carry-over from other donors' samples. The sample comprised axillary lymph node tissue. As DNA, the CDR3 is TGTGCCAGCAGTCGGGGCTACTCTGGAAACACCATATATTTT. Its protein is CASSRGYSGNTIYF.